The clone carrying this T cell receptor (beta chain) was counted at least ten times. For TCR beta, libraries came from iRepertoire HTBI primers and Arm-PCR of CDR3 regions. MiXCR was run by TCRdb on the multiplex PCR reads, yielding one entry per CDR3 protein. The sample consists of about half a million distinct CDR3 sequences, 9.5% to 15% of them appearing once. Indicated time point: newly diagnosed GD, antithyroid drugs for less than 3 months. With RNA extracted from PBMCs as input, the TCR library was made. This entry belongs to a study of regulatory T cells in long-lasting Graves disease. V was trimmed by 2 bases and J by 0 bases, leaving 10 bases between them. The CDR3 has 14 amino acids. Germline V CDR1 and CDR2: SQVTM, ANQGSEA. These data were also filed under a second study, of T cells in Graves' hyperthyroidism and ophthalmopathy.

This TCR was recovered from a woman aged 25 to 45 with Graves disease. The starting material was peripheral blood mononuclear cells (PBMCs), obtained at new diagnosis, from a patient treated with antithyroid drugs. The chain carries TRBV29-1 and TRBJ1-1; D unresolved. This chain's CDR3 is CSVEHPGMNTEAFF. In DNA form, the CDR3 reads TGCAGCGTTGAACACCCAGGAATGAACACTGAAGCTTTCTTT.